Given below is one TCR beta chain in context. Its matching antigen is unknown. There are 14 residues in the CDR3. Per the germline V gene, CDR1 is MNHNS and CDR2 is SASEGT. This sample stems from a study of monozygotic twins with inflammatory bowel disease. Whole-study findings and limits: Among T cells, the various subtypes were not distinguishable. IBD-affected twins scored below their healthy co-twins in TCRbeta diversity (inverse Simpson). There was no support for any single strong signal or clonotype associated with IBD.

The UMIs contained a 6-nucleotide sample barcode. They were added by template switching during cDNA synthesis. From its re-call of the 5' RACE reads, TCRdb lists each CDR3 protein once, without DNA. Seen in this sample are 93,000 or so distinct CDR3 sequences; the ten most common clones hold 1.5% to 2%. The chain couples TRBV6-1 to TRBJ1-6. Sequenced sample: blood. This TCR came from a human donor with ulcerative colitis or Crohn's disease, or a healthy co-twin of an affected twin (not recorded which). The CDR3: CASTGASYNSPLHF.